These 30 T cell receptor beta chains were sequenced from one sample in a study of beta chain features in type 1 diabetes. Reverse transcription of all isolated RNA meant that expressed TCRB transcripts were sequenced. Profiling relied on immunoSEQ multiplex PCR, and the TCRdb table lists in-frame clones only, not all of them. The sample carries around 350,000 clones, around 12% recorded once. Sequencing was carried out using naive CD4+ T cells from blood. The source is a young man in good health.

V gene TRBV12-5 combines with J gene TRBJ2-3; 7 bases align to TRBD2. Losses at the gene ends were 0 bases for V and 5 bases for J; bases not matched to a gene: 8. This CDR3 is built from 16 residues. The germline CDR1 and CDR2 sequences are LGHNT and FRNRAP. CDR3 region: CASGLVRRGRGDTQYF. Here the CDR3 DNA reads TGTGCTAGTGGTTTGGTACGGCGGGGGAGAGGAGATACGCAGTATTTT.

Turning to this clone: At the DNA level, this CDR3 is encoded by other sequences in the same sample as well. This rearrangement joins TRBV5-1 to TRBJ2-3; 13 positions match TRBD2. This CDR3 has 16 amino acids. Germline V gives CDR1 SGHRS, CDR2 YFSETQ. The junction had 3 bases not matched to a gene; V was cut back by 4 bases and J by 1 base. CDR3 in amino acids: CASSPGLAGGTDTQYF. Written as DNA, the CDR3 is TGCGCCAGCAGCCCCGGACTAGCGGGGGGCACAGATACGCAGTATTTT.

DNA of the CDR3: TGTGCCTGGAGGCCGGACAGGGATCAGCCCCAGCATTTT. It yields the protein CAWRPDRDQPQHF. The chain links TRBV30 to TRBJ1-5; the match to TRBD1 covers 8 bases. V lost 3 bases and J lost 5; bases outside the gene matches: 3. The germline gives CDR1 GTSNPN, CDR2 SVGIG (reference sequence). CDR3 size: 13 residues.

This clone turned up a few times. The chain links TRBV7-2 to TRBJ2-1; 10 bases align to TRBD1. The length of the CDR3 is 14 residues. CDR1 and CDR2 from the germline V gene are SGHTA and FQGNSA. The V and J ends lost 5 bases and 9 bases, in that order; junction bases with no gene match: 7. In DNA form, the CDR3 reads TGTGCCAGCAGCCGACAGGGGGCTTTAGGTGAGCAGTTCTTC. It yields the protein CASSRQGALGEQFF.

The chain couples TRBV19 to TRBJ2-7; possible D gene TRBD2, 5 bases. Per germline, CDR1 LNHDA and CDR2 SQIVND (reference sequence). The CDR3 totals 15 residues. Trimming left V 7 bases short and J 0 bases short, with 16 bases between. The CDR3, as DNA: TGTGCCAGTAAGACGAGGGAAGTGGGCTCCTACGAGCAGTACTTC. As protein: CASKTREVGSYEQYF.

V gene TRBV27 combines with J gene TRBJ2-1; 9 bases match TRBD2. The germline V gene encodes CDR1 MNHEY and CDR2 SMNVEV (reference sequence). The V and J ends lost 5 bases and 5 bases, in that order; junction bases with no gene match: 7. The CDR3 runs 15 residues. CDR3 nucleotides: TGTGCCAGCAGTCTCGGCGGGAGGGCCCACAATGAGCAGTTCTTC. Residues: CASSLGGRAHNEQFF.

The chain carries TRBV6-1 and TRBJ2-2, with D unclear. Germline CDR1 is MNHNS and CDR2 is SASEGT. The CDR3 is 13 residues long. Trimming stripped 5 bases from V and 3 bases from J, with 7 bases between. The CDR3 loop reads CASSLLDTGELFF. In nucleotides, the CDR3 is TGTGCCAGCAGTCTACTCGACACCGGGGAGCTGTTTTTT.

The table lists this clone with a few counts. V usage is TRBV9 and J usage is TRBJ1-2, with D possibly TRBD1 on 6 matching bases. The CDR3 covers 13 residues. CDR1 is SGDLS and CDR2 is YYNGEE in the germline V gene. The V and J ends lost 7 bases and 8 bases respectively, with 18 bases between them. The CDR3 sequence is CASGPGAGWGYTF. The CDR3 DNA reads as TGTGCCAGCGGACCAGGGGCAGGGTGGGGCTACACCTTC.

This clone has more than one count but fewer than ten. The V and J genes are TRBV15 and TRBJ2-3, with 8 bases that match TRBD2. V gave up 0 bases and J gave up 0 bases; unmatched junction bases: 5. The CDR3 sequence is 17 residues long. The V gene's germline CDR1 is LNHNV and CDR2 YYDKDF (reference sequence). The CDR3 DNA reads TGTGCCACCAGCAGAGATCTCAGCGGGAGTAGCACAGATACGCAGTATTTT. Translation gives CATSRDLSGSSTDTQYF.

The chain links TRBV5-4 to TRBJ1-2, with 7 bases matching TRBD1. The length of the CDR3 is 17 residues. Per germline, CDR1 SGHNT and CDR2 YYREEE (reference sequence). V lost 4 bases to trimming and J lost 6 bases; unmatched junction nucleotides: 18. CDR3 loop: CASSPGQVGLHRHGYTF. CDR3 nucleotides: TGTGCCAGCAGCCCCGGACAGGTTGGCCTCCACAGGCATGGCTACACCTTC.

This clone was counted between two and nine times. The chain has TRBV11-3 and TRBJ1-1; no clear D. The germline gives CDR1 SGHNT, CDR2 YENEEA. The CDR3 runs 13 residues. Trimming cost V 1 base and J 4 bases, with 7 bases left between them. CDR3 region: CASSLVDSTEAFF. In DNA form, the CDR3 reads TGTGCCAGCAGCTTAGTGGACTCCACTGAAGCTTTCTTT.

In its sample, this clone was seen a few times. The genes are TRBV10-3 and TRBJ2-2; 9 bases map to TRBD1. Germline V gene lookup returns CDR1 ENHRY and CDR2 SYGVKD. CDR3 size: 16 residues. With 4 bases clipped from V and 4 bases from J, the junction kept 7 bases outside the gene matches. DNA of the CDR3: TGTGCCATCAGTGCACAGGGGGCTACAAGCACCGGGGAGCTGTTTTTT. As protein: CAISAQGATSTGELFF.

The chain employs TRBV9 and TRBJ2-3; 7 bases agree with TRBD1. Germline V gives CDR1 SGDLS, CDR2 YYNGEE. The V segment lost 4 bases and the J segment 5 bases; nucleotides outside the gene matches: 7. The CDR3 sequence is 14 residues long. This CDR3 reads CASSIRTGLDTQYF. The CDR3 DNA follows: TGTGCCAGCAGCATAAGGACAGGTCTAGATACGCAGTATTTT.

This clone was seen a handful of times. The chain carries TRBV5-4 and TRBJ2-3; tentative D call: TRBD2 (5 bases). Germline values: CDR1 SGHNT, CDR2 YYREEE (reference sequence). This CDR3 region has 15 residues. Between the trimmed V and J ends, which lost 3 bases and 0 bases, there was a span of 11 bases. CDR3 sequence: CASSSDWISTDTQYF. The CDR3 DNA sequence: TGTGCCAGCAGCTCGGACTGGATAAGCACAGATACGCAGTATTTT.

This clone has a handful of counts. The genes are TRBV28 and TRBJ1-2, with D unclear. The CDR3 loop spans 13 amino acids. The germline V gene encodes CDR1 MDHEN and CDR2 SYDVKM. V was shortened by 5 bases and J by 4 bases, with 11 bases between the two germline ends. In DNA, the CDR3 is TGTGCCAGCAGTGTCCAGAAAATCTATGGCTACACCTTC. Amino acids: CASSVQKIYGYTF.

The table lists this clone with a few counts. Other DNA sequences in this sample translate to the same CDR3. This chain links TRBV6-6 with TRBJ2-7, with 8 bases matching TRBD1. With V trimmed by 0 bases and J by 3 bases, 4 bases remained unmatched. The CDR3 extends over 15 amino acids. CDR1 is MNHNY and CDR2 is SVGAGI in the germline V gene (reference sequence). This CDR3 is CASSYSPGQGYEQYF. The CDR3 coding sequence is TGTGCCAGCAGTTACTCCCCAGGACAGGGCTACGAGCAGTACTTC.

The sample holds a few counts of this clone. CDR3 loop: CASSQDGAQNYGYTF. The CDR3 DNA sequence: TGCGCCAGCAGCCAAGATGGGGCACAGAACTATGGCTACACCTTC. V usage is TRBV4-3 and J usage is TRBJ1-2; D possibly corresponds to TRBD1 (5 bases). Germline loops: CDR1 LGHNA, CDR2 YSLEER. V was cut by 0 bases and J by 2 bases, with 10 bases left in between. The CDR3 spans 15 residues.

This clone was counted between two and nine times. The J gene is TRBJ2-2, the V gene TRBV7-9; tentatively, D is TRBD1 (6 bases). Germline V CDR1 and CDR2: SEHNR, FQNEAQ (reference sequence). With 1 base removed from V and 4 bases from J, the gap between germline ends came to 7 bases. This CDR3 has 14 amino acids. CDR3 loop: CASSLGRGTGELFF. The CDR3 nucleotides are TGTGCCAGCAGCTTAGGCAGGGGCACCGGGGAGCTGTTTTTT.

This chain connects TRBV19 to TRBJ1-6, with D tentatively TRBD1 (6 bases). Germline V CDR1 and CDR2: LNHDA, SQIVND (reference sequence). The ends were cut back, 3 bases at V and 5 bases at J, with 17 bases in the middle. The CDR3 spans 17 residues. DNA of the CDR3: TGTGCCAGTAGTATCCAGAGGGGACAACCGAATAATTCACCCCTCCACTTT. It codes for CASSIQRGQPNNSPLHF.

This chain links TRBV5-1 with TRBJ2-6; 8 nucleotides line up with TRBD1. The CDR3 is 17 amino acids. The ends lost 0 bases at V and 1 base at J; junction bases unmatched: 3. Germline CDR1 and CDR2: SGHRS and YFSETQ. In DNA, the CDR3 is TGCGCCAGCAGCTTGGCAGGGGGCATATCTGGGGCCAACGTCCTGACTTTC. It specifies CASSLAGGISGANVLTF. The full variable domain, with the rest looked up from reference TRBV5-1 and TRBJ2-6, is KAGVTQTPRYLIKTRGQQVTLSCSPISGHRSVSWYQQTPGQGLQFLFEYFSETQRNKGNFPGRFSGRQFSNSRSEMNVSTLELGDSALYLCASSLAGGISGANVLTFGAGSRLTVL.

The genes are TRBV15 and TRBJ2-7; TRBD1 aligns across 9 bases. The J segment lost 6 bases and the V segment lost 1 base, leaving 13 bases of the junction unmatched. Germline CDR1 LNHNV, CDR2 YYDKDF (reference sequence). The CDR3 has 17 amino acids. The CDR3 DNA reads TGTGCCACCAGCAGAGTTCGTGGAGGGACAGGGTTTCGCGAGCAGTACTTC. It is translated as CATSRVRGGTGFREQYF. Filled out from reference TRBV15 and TRBJ2-7, the complete variable domain reads DAMVIQNPRYQVTQFGKPVTLSCSQTLNHNVMYWYQQKSSQAPKLLFHYYDKDFNNEADTPDNFQSRRPNTSFCFLDIRSPGLGDTAMYLCATSRVRGGTGFREQYFGPGTRLTVT.

This clone was counted between two and nine times. The V call is TRBV7-9, the J call TRBJ2-7; 8 bases fit TRBD1. The length of the CDR3 is 15 residues. Trimming took 4 bases from V and 5 from J; bases not matched to a gene: 10. Germline lookup yields CDR1 SEHNR and CDR2 FQNEAQ (reference sequence). The CDR3 loop reads CASSSFGQGGDEQYF. The CDR3 DNA is TGTGCCAGCAGCTCCTTCGGACAGGGAGGAGACGAGCAGTACTTC. Based on the CDR3 plus reference TRBV7-9 and TRBJ2-7, the full variable domain is DTGVSQNPRHKITKRGQNVTFRCDPISEHNRLYWYRQTLGQGPEFLTYFQNEAQLEKSRLLSDRFSAERPKGSFSTLEIQRTEQGDSAMYLCASSSFGQGGDEQYFGPGTRLTVT.

This chain links TRBV29-1 with TRBJ1-1, with 7 bases identical to TRBD1. Germline V CDR1 and CDR2: SQVTM, ANQGSEA. This CDR3 region has 14 residues. V shed 0 bases, J shed 5 bases, and the junction held 6 bases outside the gene matches. CDR3 nucleotide sequence: TGCAGCGTTGAAGACCGTAACAGGGGTACTGAAGCTTTCTTT. Translating gives CSVEDRNRGTEAFF.

The table lists this clone with a few counts. This chain uses TRBV5-1 with TRBJ1-2; D gene uncertain. CDR3 length: 14 residues. Germline assignment: CDR1 SGHRS and CDR2 YFSETQ. Deletions cut 0 bases from V and 1 base from J, with 7 bases between. CDR3 nucleotide sequence: TGCGCCAGCAGCTTGGACAGAATTAACTATGGCTACACCTTC. The encoded protein is CASSLDRINYGYTF.

The chain links TRBV28 to TRBJ1-2, with TRBD1 matching over 9 bases. Per germline, CDR1 MDHEN and CDR2 SYDVKM. The CDR3 runs to 14 residues. The V segment lost 7 bases and the J segment 8 bases; nucleotides outside the gene matches: 11. The CDR3 bases are TGTGCCAGCACCGACGGAGGGACAGGGTTAGGCTACACCTTC. Its translation is CASTDGGTGLGYTF.

This clone has just a few counts. The chain combines TRBV20-1 with TRBJ2-7; D unclear. V dropped 7 bases and J dropped 5 bases, with 12 bases sitting between them. Germline loops: CDR1 DFQATT, CDR2 SNEGSKA (reference sequence). This CDR3 comprises 11 residues. The CDR3, as DNA: TGCAGTGTTGCCTACAGCAACGAGCAGTACTTC. Its protein product is CSVAYSNEQYF.

V usage is TRBV5-4 and J usage is TRBJ1-1; the match to TRBD1 covers 8 bases. Losses at the gene ends were 4 bases for V and 0 bases for J; bases not matched to a gene: 5. This CDR3 has 15 amino acids. Per the germline V gene, CDR1 is SGHNT and CDR2 is YYREEE (reference sequence). This chain's CDR3 is CASSGPTGVNTEAFF. CDR3 in DNA: TGTGCCAGCAGCGGGCCGACAGGGGTGAACACTGAAGCTTTCTTT.

The chain is built from TRBV5-4 and TRBJ2-3; D call uncertain. Germline assignment: CDR1 SGHNT and CDR2 YYREEE (reference sequence). V was clipped by 5 bases and J by 0 bases, with 19 bases between them. The CDR3 runs to 17 residues. CDR3 loop: CASSLRSSASSTDTQYF. The CDR3 bases are TGTGCCAGCAGTCTGCGGTCATCTGCTTCTAGCACAGATACGCAGTATTTT.

This clone was observed a handful of times. The genes are TRBV6-6 and TRBJ2-2; D not certain. Germline-derived CDR1 and CDR2 are MNHNY and SVGAGI (reference sequence). This CDR3 is built from 12 residues. The V and J ends lost 6 bases and 5 bases respectively, with 7 bases between them. CDR3 nucleotide sequence: TGTGCCAGCAGCCGCAGGACCGGGGAGCTGTTTTTT. It specifies CASSRRTGELFF.

This clone appeared a few times. The V and J genes are TRBV7-2 and TRBJ2-2, with 7 positions matching TRBD1. Germline V gene lookup returns CDR1 SGHTA and CDR2 FQGNSA. Unmatched junction bases numbered 5, after V lost 3 bases and J lost 4 bases. This CDR3 is built from 15 residues. CDR3 bases: TGTGCCAGCAGCTTCCAGACAGGGCCCACCGGGGAGCTGTTTTTT. Amino acids: CASSFQTGPTGELFF.